The table lists the clone carrying this TCR beta chain with a few counts. Its specificity is unknown. This sample was included in a study of identical twins. Template switching added a universal primer site, and cDNA bore unique molecular identifiers. TCRdb reanalysed the 5' RACE reads using MiXCR and keeps one entry per CDR3 protein. This repertoire shows about 240,000 distinct CDR3 sequences, 8% to 11% found once; its top ten account for 9% to 10%. Study-level points and caveats: Out-of-frame alpha sequences common to twins were enriched for low generation probability. Memory repertoires lacked the insertion deficit that abundant cord blood beta clonotypes showed.

CDR3 length equals 13 residues. Germline V gives CDR1 LGHDT, CDR2 YNNKEL (reference sequence). The V end lost 0 bases, the J end lost 6 bases, and 9 bases lay between the germline ends. The source material was memory T cells sorted from blood. This clonotype originated in a man aged 50-60 years in good health. The chain couples TRBV3-1 to TRBJ2-7; D not resolved. The CDR3 DNA reads as TGTGCCAGCAGCCAAGAATTCGGTTCCGAGCAGTACTTC. It translates to CASSQEFGSEQYF.